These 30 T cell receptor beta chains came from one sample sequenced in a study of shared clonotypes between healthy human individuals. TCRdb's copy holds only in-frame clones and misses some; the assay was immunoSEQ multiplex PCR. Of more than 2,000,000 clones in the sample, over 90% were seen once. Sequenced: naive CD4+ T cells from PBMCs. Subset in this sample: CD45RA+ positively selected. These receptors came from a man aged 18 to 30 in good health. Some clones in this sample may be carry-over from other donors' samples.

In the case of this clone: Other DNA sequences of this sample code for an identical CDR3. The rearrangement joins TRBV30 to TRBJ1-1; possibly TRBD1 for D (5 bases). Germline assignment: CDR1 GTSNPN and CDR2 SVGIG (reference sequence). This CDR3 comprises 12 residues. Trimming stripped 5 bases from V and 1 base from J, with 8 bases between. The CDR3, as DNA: TGTGCCTGGGACAGAGAGAACACTGAAGCTTTCTTT. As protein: CAWDRENTEAFF.

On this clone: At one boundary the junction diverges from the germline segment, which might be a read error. CDR3 nucleotide sequence: TGTGCCAGCTCACCCAACCCGGGAGACTATGGCTACATCTTC. This codes for CASSPNPGDYGYIF. The chain has TRBV18 and TRBJ1-2; D gene ambiguous. Germline assignment: CDR1 KGHSH and CDR2 LQKENI. The CDR3 runs 14 residues.

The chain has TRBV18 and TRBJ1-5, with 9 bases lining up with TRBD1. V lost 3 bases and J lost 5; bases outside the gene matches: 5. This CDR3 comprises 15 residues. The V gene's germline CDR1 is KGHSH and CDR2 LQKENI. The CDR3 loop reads CASSPGTGRDQPQHF. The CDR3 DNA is TGTGCCAGCTCACCTGGGACAGGGCGGGATCAGCCCCAGCATTTT.

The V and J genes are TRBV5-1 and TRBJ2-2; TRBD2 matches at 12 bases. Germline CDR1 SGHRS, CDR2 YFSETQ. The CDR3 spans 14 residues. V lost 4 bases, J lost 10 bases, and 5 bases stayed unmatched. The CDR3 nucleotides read TGCGCCAGCAGCCCGACTAGCGGGAGCGCGGAGCTGTTTTTT. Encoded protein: CASSPTSGSAELFF.

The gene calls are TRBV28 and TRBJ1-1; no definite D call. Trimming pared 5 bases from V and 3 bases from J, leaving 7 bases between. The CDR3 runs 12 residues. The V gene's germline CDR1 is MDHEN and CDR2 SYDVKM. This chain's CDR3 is CASSTRYTEAFF. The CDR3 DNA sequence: TGTGCCAGCAGTACACGATACACTGAAGCTTTCTTT.

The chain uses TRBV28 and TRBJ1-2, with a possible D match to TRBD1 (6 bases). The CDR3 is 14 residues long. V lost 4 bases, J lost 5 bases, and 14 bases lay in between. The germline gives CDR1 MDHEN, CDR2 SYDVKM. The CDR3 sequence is CASSYGQTSYGYTF. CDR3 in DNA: TGTGCCAGCAGTTACGGACAGACAAGTTATGGCTACACCTTC.

The CDR3: CASSNRAGADTQYF. The CDR3 nucleotides are TGTGCCAGCAGCAACCGAGCGGGAGCAGATACGCAGTATTTT. This chain links TRBV4-2 with TRBJ2-3; the match to TRBD2 covers 8 bases. The CDR3 sequence is 14 residues long. The V segment lost 5 bases and the J segment 4 bases; nucleotides outside the gene matches: 5. Germline V gene data show CDR1 as LGHNA and CDR2 as YNFKEQ.

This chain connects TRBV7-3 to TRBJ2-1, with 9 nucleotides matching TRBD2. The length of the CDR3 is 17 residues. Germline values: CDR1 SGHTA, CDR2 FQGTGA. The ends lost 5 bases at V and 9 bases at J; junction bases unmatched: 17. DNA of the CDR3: TGTGCCAGCAGCCCGACGGCTAGCGGGGATCCGCAGGGTGAGCAGTTCTTC. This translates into CASSPTASGDPQGEQFF.

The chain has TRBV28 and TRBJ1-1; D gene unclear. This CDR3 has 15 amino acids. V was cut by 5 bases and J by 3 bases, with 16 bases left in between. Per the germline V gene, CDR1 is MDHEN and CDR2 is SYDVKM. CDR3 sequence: CASSLLRVRHTEAFF. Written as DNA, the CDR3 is TGTGCCAGCAGTCTGCTCCGAGTCCGTCACACTGAAGCTTTCTTT.

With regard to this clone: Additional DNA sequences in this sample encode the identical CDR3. CDR3 coding DNA: TGCGCCAGCAGCCAAGGAGGGGGGCGTACGAACACTGAAGCTTTCTTT. Translated, it gives CASSQGGGRTNTEAFF. The gene calls are TRBV4-1 and TRBJ1-1; a possible D gene is TRBD1 (6 bases). CDR3 size: 16 residues. V was shortened by 1 base and J by 1 base, with 13 bases between the two germline ends. Germline assignment: CDR1 MGHRA and CDR2 YSYEKL.

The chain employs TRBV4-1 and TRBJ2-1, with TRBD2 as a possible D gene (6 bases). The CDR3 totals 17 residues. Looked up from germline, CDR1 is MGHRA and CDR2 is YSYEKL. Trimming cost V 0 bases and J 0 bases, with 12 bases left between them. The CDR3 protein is CASSQDLFGSSYNEQFF. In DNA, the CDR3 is TGCGCCAGCAGCCAAGATCTGTTCGGGAGCTCCTACAATGAGCAGTTCTTC.

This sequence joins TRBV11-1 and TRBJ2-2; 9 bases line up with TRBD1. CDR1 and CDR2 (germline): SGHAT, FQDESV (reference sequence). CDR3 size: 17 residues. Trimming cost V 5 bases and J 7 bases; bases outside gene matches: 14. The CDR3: CASSLLLGGTGSGELFF. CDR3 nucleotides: TGTGCCAGCAGCCTTCTCCTGGGCGGGACAGGGAGCGGGGAGCTGTTTTTT.

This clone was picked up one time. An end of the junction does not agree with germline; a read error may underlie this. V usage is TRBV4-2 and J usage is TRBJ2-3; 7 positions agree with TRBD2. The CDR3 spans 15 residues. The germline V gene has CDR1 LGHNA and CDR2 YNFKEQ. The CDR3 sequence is CASSQEASGTDTQYF. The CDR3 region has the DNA TGTGCCAGCAGCCAAGAGGCTAGCGGCACGGATACGCAGTATTTT.

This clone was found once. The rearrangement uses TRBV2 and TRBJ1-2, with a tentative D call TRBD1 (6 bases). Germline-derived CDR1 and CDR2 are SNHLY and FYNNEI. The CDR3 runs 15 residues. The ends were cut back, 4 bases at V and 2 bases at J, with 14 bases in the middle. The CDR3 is CASSVGRGLNYGYTF. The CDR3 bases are TGTGCCAGCAGTGTCGGCAGGGGCCTCAACTATGGCTACACCTTC.

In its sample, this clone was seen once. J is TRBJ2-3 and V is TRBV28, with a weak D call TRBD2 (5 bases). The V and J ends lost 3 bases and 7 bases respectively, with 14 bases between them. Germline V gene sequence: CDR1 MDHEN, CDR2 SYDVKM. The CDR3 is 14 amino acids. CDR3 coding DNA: TGTGCCAGCAGTTTCCGGAGGCTATCTAATACGCAGTATTTT. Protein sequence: CASSFRRLSNTQYF. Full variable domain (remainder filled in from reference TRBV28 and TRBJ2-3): DVKVTQSSRYLVKRTGEKVFLECVQDMDHENMFWYRQDPGLGLRLIYFSYDVKMKEKGDIPEGYSVSREKKERFSLILESASTNQTSMYLCASSFRRLSNTQYFGPGTRLTVL.

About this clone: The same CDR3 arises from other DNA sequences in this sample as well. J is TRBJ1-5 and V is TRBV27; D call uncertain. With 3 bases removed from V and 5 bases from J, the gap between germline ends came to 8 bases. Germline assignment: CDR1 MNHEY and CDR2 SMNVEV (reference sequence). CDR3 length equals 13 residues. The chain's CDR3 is CASSLRADQPQHF. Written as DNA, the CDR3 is TGTGCCAGCAGTTTGAGGGCGGATCAGCCCCAGCATTTT.

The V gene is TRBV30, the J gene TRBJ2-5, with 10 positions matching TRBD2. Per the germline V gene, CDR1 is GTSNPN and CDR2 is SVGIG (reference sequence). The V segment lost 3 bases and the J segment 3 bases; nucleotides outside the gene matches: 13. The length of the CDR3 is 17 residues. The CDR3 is CAWRGTSARDEKETQYF. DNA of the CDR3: TGTGCCTGGAGGGGGACTAGCGCTCGGGACGAGAAAGAGACCCAGTACTTC.

CDR3 DNA: TGTGCCAGCAGTTCCGACAGGGGGCTAATCTACGAGCAGTACTTC. This translates into CASSSDRGLIYEQYF. The V and J genes are TRBV28 and TRBJ2-7, with TRBD1 identical over 10 bases. Looked up from germline, CDR1 is MDHEN and CDR2 is SYDVKM. The CDR3 length is 15 residues. The V and J ends lost 4 bases and 3 bases, in that order; junction bases with no gene match: 6.

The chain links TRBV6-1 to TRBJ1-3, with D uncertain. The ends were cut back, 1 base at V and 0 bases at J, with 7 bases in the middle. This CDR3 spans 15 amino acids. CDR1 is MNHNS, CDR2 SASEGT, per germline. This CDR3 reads CASSEGRSSGNTIYF. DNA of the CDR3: TGTGCCAGCAGTGAAGGACGGTCCTCTGGAAACACCATATATTTT.

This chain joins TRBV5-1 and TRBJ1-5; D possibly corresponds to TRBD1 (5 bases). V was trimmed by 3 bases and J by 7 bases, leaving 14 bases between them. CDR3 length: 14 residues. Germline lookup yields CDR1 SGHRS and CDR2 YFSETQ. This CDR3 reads CASSSGTEGQPQHF. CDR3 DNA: TGCGCCAGCAGCTCGGGGACGGAAGGGCAGCCCCAGCATTTT.

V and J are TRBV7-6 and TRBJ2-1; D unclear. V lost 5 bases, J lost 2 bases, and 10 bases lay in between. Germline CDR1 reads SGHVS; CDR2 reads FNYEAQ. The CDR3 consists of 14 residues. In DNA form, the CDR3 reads TGTGCCAGCAGCCTAAGCCGAGCCTACAATGAGCAGTTCTTC. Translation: CASSLSRAYNEQFF.

The CDR3 sequence: CASSLGLNNEQFF. In nucleotides, the CDR3 is TGTGCCAGCAGTTTGGGACTTAATAATGAGCAGTTCTTC. This chain connects TRBV27 to TRBJ2-1, with D tentatively TRBD2 (6 bases). V was shortened by 3 bases and J by 7 bases, with 10 bases between the two germline ends. The CDR3 totals 13 residues. Germline CDR1 is MNHEY and CDR2 is SMNVEV (reference sequence).

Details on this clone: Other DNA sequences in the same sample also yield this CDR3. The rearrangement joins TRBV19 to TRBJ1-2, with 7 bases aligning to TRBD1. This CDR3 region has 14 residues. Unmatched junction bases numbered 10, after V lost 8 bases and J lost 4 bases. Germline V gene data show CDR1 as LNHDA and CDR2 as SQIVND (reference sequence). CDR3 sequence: CASSTRDSPYGYTF. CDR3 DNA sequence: TGTGCCAGTTCTACCCGGGACAGTCCCTATGGCTACACCTTC.

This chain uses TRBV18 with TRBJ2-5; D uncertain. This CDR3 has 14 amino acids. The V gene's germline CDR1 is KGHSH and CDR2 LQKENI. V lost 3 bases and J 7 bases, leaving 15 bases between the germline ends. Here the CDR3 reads CASSPGEPIGTQYF. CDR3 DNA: TGTGCCAGCTCACCGGGCGAGCCAATAGGGACCCAGTACTTC.

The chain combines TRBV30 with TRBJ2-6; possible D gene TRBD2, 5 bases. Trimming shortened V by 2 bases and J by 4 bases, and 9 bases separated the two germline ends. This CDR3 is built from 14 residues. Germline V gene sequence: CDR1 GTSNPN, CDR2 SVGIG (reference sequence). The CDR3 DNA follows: TGTGCCTGGAGTATAGCTAGCGGGGCCAACGTCCTGACTTTC. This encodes CAWSIASGANVLTF.

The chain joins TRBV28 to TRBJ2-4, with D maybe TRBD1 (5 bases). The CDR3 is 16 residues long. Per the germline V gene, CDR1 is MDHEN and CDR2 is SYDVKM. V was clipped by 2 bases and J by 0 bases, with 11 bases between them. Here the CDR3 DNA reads TGTGCCAGCAGTTTAATAGCAGGGCAAGCCAAAAACATTCAGTACTTC. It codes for CASSLIAGQAKNIQYF.

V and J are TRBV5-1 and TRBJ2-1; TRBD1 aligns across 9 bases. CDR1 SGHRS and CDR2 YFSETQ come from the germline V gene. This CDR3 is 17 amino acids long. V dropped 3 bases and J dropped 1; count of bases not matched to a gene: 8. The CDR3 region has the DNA TGCGCCAGCAGCTCGACAGGGGGAAGTGTGTCCTACAATGAGCAGTTCTTC. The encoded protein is CASSSTGGSVSYNEQFF.

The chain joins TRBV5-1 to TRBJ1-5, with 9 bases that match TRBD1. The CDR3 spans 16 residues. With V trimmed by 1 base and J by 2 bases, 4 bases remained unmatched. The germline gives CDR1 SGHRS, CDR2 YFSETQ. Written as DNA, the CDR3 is TGCGCCAGCAGCTTGTCGACAGGGGGTGGCAATCAGCCCCAGCATTTT. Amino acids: CASSLSTGGGNQPQHF.

The CDR3 region is CASSSDRNYGYTF. As DNA, the CDR3 is TGTGCCAGCAGTTCCGACAGGAACTATGGCTACACCTTC. The gene calls are TRBV6-6 and TRBJ1-2, with TRBD1 as a possible D gene (6 bases). There are 13 residues in the CDR3. Germline V gene lookup returns CDR1 MNHNY and CDR2 SVGAGI (reference sequence). Trimming removed 4 bases at V and 2 bases at J, with 8 bases between.

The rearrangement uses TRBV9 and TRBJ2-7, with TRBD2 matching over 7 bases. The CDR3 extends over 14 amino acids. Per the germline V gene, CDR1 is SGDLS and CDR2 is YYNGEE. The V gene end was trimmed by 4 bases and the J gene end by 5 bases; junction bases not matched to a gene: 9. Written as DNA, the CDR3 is TGTGCCAGCAGCCGACTAGCAAGCCTCGACGAGCAGTACTTC. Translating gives CASSRLASLDEQYF.